This entry lists 12 T cell receptor beta chains sequenced from one sample in a study of long-term antiretroviral therapy in people with HIV. Survey level was the resolution at which the v3.0 immunoSEQ assay ran. Data came from immunoSEQ multiplex PCR; TCRdb stores just in-frame clones and leaves some out. The sample has 20,000 to 25,000 clones, around 77% seen once. The input for sequencing was unsorted PBMCs, taken about 1.8 years before starting antiretroviral therapy. These receptors were collected from a woman aged 35 to 49 with HIV.

The rearrangement links TRBV7-9 to TRBJ2-1; D may be TRBD2 (5 bases). Germline V gene data show CDR1 as SEHNR and CDR2 as FQNEAQ (reference sequence). This CDR3 has 17 amino acids. Trimming shortened V by 0 bases and J by 0 bases, and 12 bases separated the two germline ends. CDR3 bases: TGTGCCAGCAGCTTAGCGCGGGCCGCAAGCTCCTACAATGAGCAGTTCTTC. Protein: CASSLARAASSYNEQFF.

The V call is TRBV4-3, the J call TRBJ1-1; D not certain. Germline assignment: CDR1 LGHNA and CDR2 YSLEER. The CDR3 is 15 residues long. V was clipped by 0 bases and J by 0 bases, with 8 bases between them. CDR3 sequence: CASSQEYSLNTEAFF. The DNA for the CDR3 is TGCGCCAGCAGCCAAGAATACAGCCTGAACACTGAAGCTTTCTTT.

This chain links TRBV4-1 with TRBJ2-1; maybe TRBD2 (5 bases). The CDR3 runs 15 residues. Germline assignment: CDR1 MGHRA and CDR2 YSYEKL. V was trimmed by 1 base and J by 7 bases, leaving 14 bases between them. CDR3 sequence (DNA): TGCGCCAGCAGCCAAGGCGGACTGTTAGAGAATGAGCAGTTCTTC. Its translation is CASSQGGLLENEQFF.

The J gene is TRBJ1-4, the V gene TRBV6-1; D not certain. V was clipped by 4 bases and J by 6 bases, with 15 bases between them. This CDR3 comprises 15 residues. Germline CDR1 reads MNHNS; CDR2 reads SASEGT. This chain's CDR3 is CASSVGFGDYEKLFF. CDR3 coding DNA: TGTGCCAGCAGTGTGGGGTTCGGGGATTATGAAAAACTGTTTTTT.

The genes are TRBV6-6 and TRBJ1-1; D not certain. Germline loops: CDR1 MNHNY, CDR2 SVGAGI (reference sequence). V was trimmed by 8 bases and J by 1 base, leaving 11 bases between them. The CDR3 sequence is 13 residues long. The CDR3: CASGDGGNTEAFF. DNA for the CDR3: TGTGCCAGCGGCGACGGCGGGAACACTGAAGCTTTCTTT.

This clone was counted a single time. The chain combines TRBV19 with TRBJ1-2; D uncertain. CDR1 LNHDA and CDR2 SQIVND come from the germline V gene (reference sequence). V was trimmed by 0 bases and J by 3 bases, leaving 8 bases between them. This CDR3 has 14 amino acids. In DNA form, the CDR3 reads TGTGCCAGTAGTATAGATCGGGCCCACTATGGCTACACCTTC. Translating it yields CASSIDRAHYGYTF.

The J gene is TRBJ1-1, the V gene TRBV9; the D gene is possibly TRBD1 (5 bases). With 0 bases removed from V and 0 bases from J, the gap between germline ends came to 9 bases. Germline V gene data show CDR1 as SGDLS and CDR2 as YYNGEE. The CDR3 extends over 15 amino acids. In DNA, the CDR3 is TGTGCCAGCAGCGTAGGCTCAGGGATGAACACTGAAGCTTTCTTT. Protein: CASSVGSGMNTEAFF.

This chain links TRBV27 with TRBJ2-7; TRBD1 agrees at 10 bases. The CDR3 spans 16 residues. CDR1 is MNHEY and CDR2 is SMNVEV in the germline V gene (reference sequence). V lost 5 bases, J lost 4 bases, and 11 bases stayed unmatched. The CDR3: CASSARTGGGRYEQYF. The CDR3 DNA sequence: TGTGCCAGCAGTGCCCGGACAGGGGGAGGGAGGTACGAGCAGTACTTC.

The CDR3 protein is CASSESSPPSYNEQFF. The CDR3 DNA follows: TGCGCCAGCAGTGAGTCGAGTCCCCCTTCCTACAATGAGCAGTTCTTC. V usage is TRBV10-1 and J usage is TRBJ2-1, with unresolved D. The CDR3 extends over 16 amino acids. V was cut by 0 bases and J by 1 base, with 10 bases left in between. Germline V gives CDR1 WNHNN, CDR2 SYGVQD (reference sequence).

CDR3 residues: CASNTPERSNYGYTF. The CDR3 DNA reads as TGTGCCAGCAACACCCCCGAGAGGAGTAACTATGGCTACACCTTC. The rearrangement links TRBV9 to TRBJ1-2, with D uncertain. Germline V CDR1 and CDR2: SGDLS, YYNGEE. Trimming took off 6 bases at V and 1 base at J, with 16 bases between the two ends. The CDR3 has 15 amino acids.

This chain uses TRBV11-3 with TRBJ2-4; D unclear. V was trimmed by 4 bases and J by 0 bases, leaving 16 bases between them. The CDR3 has 17 amino acids. From germline, CDR1 is SGHNT and CDR2 YENEEA. The CDR3 spells CASSSLGRSLAKNIQYF. The CDR3 nucleotides are TGTGCCAGCAGCTCCCTCGGTAGGAGTCTAGCCAAAAACATTCAGTACTTC.

This sequence joins TRBV27 and TRBJ2-3; 8 nucleotides line up with TRBD2. The CDR3 loop spans 18 amino acids. CDR1 is MNHEY, CDR2 SMNVEV, per germline (reference sequence). After removal of 1 base from V and 2 bases from J, the junction contained 11 bases not matched to a gene. The CDR3 spells CASSLYPNLAGYTDTQYF. In DNA, the CDR3 is TGTGCCAGCAGTTTATATCCGAATCTAGCGGGTTACACAGATACGCAGTATTTT.